The 16 T cell receptor beta chains given below trace back to one sample, sequenced in a study of beta chain features in type 1 diabetes. Expressed TCRB transcripts were sequenced, since all the RNA that had been isolated was reverse transcribed. Repertoires were generated with immunoSEQ multiplex PCR, while TCRdb's copy carries only in-frame clones and drops some. The repertoire consists of 200,000 to 300,000 clones, with approximately 70% occurring once and the leading ten covering around 0.05%. Sequenced input: naive CD4+ T cells from blood. These receptors all come from a young man in good health.

The V and J genes are TRBV6-5 and TRBJ1-5, with D possibly being TRBD1 (5 bases). Germline CDR1 MNHEY, CDR2 SVGAGI. The CDR3 is 13 residues long. V was trimmed by 0 bases and J by 7 bases, leaving 7 bases between them. The CDR3 region is CASSYSRGQPQHF. The DNA for the CDR3 is TGTGCCAGCAGTTACTCGCGGGGCCAGCCCCAGCATTTT.

This clone turned up a few times. The chain recombines TRBV29-1 with TRBJ2-5; D unresolved. The germline V gene encodes CDR1 SQVTM and CDR2 ANQGSEA. The CDR3 runs to 12 residues. V lost 7 bases, J lost 5 bases, and 14 bases lay in between. The CDR3 loop is CSALQMLETQYF. As DNA, the CDR3 is TGCAGCGCTCTACAGATGCTGGAGACCCAGTACTTC. The whole variable domain, remainder taken from reference TRBV29-1 and TRBJ2-5, is SAVISQKPSRDICQRGTSLTIQCQVDSQVTMMFWYRQQPGQSLTLIATANQGSEATYESGFVIDKFPISRPNLTFSTLTVSNMSPEDSSIYLCSALQMLETQYFGPGTRLLVL.

This rearrangement joins TRBV7-9 to TRBJ2-7, with D unclear. Germline CDR1 and CDR2: SEHNR and FQNEAQ (reference sequence). The V gene lost 7 bases and the J gene lost 1 base, with 11 bases spanning the gap. This CDR3 is built from 13 residues. CDR3 amino acids: CASTPTSSYEQYF. CDR3 nucleotides: TGTGCCAGCACCCCGACATCATCCTACGAGCAGTACTTC.

The chain carries TRBV30 and TRBJ1-2, with TRBD1 matching 8 bases. The V and J ends lost 2 bases and 6 bases, in that order; junction bases with no gene match: 8. This CDR3 has 14 amino acids. CDR1 is GTSNPN and CDR2 is SVGIG in the germline V gene (reference sequence). CDR3 DNA: TGTGCCTGGAGTACGACCAGACAGGGGCATGGCTACACCTTC. Translation: CAWSTTRQGHGYTF.

This sequence joins TRBV10-3 and TRBJ1-2, with TRBD1 as a possible D gene (5 bases). The germline V gene has CDR1 ENHRY and CDR2 SYGVKD. The CDR3 is 13 amino acids. The V gene lost 6 bases and the J gene lost 4 bases, with 12 bases spanning the gap. CDR3 sequence (DNA): TGTGCCATCAGCCGGGACGGAGCCTATGGCTACACCTTC. As protein: CAISRDGAYGYTF.

This chain joins TRBV27 and TRBJ2-3; D call uncertain. Germline V gives CDR1 MNHEY, CDR2 SMNVEV (reference sequence). With 3 bases removed from V and 3 bases from J, the gap between germline ends came to 7 bases. CDR3 size: 13 residues. CDR3 sequence: CASSFVGTDTQYF. Written as DNA, the CDR3 is TGTGCCAGCAGTTTTGTAGGGACAGATACGCAGTATTTT.

A single count supports this clone. The chain links TRBV30 to TRBJ1-1, with TRBD1 as a possible D gene (5 bases). V lost 3 bases and J 1 base, leaving 18 bases between the germline ends. CDR1 and CDR2 (germline): GTSNPN, SVGIG (reference sequence). The CDR3 consists of 16 residues. The CDR3 reads CAWSGAWGLPNTEAFF. CDR3 coding DNA: TGTGCCTGGAGCGGGGCTTGGGGCCTACCGAACACTGAAGCTTTCTTT.

This clone was seen once. The CDR3 nucleotides read TGTGCCTGGAGTGTCGGCATGGAGAGGGAGCAGTACTTC. The encoded protein is CAWSVGMEREQYF. J is TRBJ2-7 and V is TRBV30; D call uncertain. The length of the CDR3 is 13 residues. The germline V and J ends were trimmed by 0 bases and 7 bases, with 13 bases remaining between them. The germline gives CDR1 GTSNPN, CDR2 SVGIG (reference sequence).

On this clone: The junction shows a germline mismatch at one end, possibly a read error. The chain joins TRBV2 to TRBJ1-2; TRBD1 matches at 7 bases. The CDR3 length is 10 residues. Germline values: CDR1 SNHLY, CDR2 FYNNEI. The CDR3 is CASSERGQIF. The CDR3 DNA reads as TGTGCCAGCAGTGAGAGGGGACAGATCTTC.

This clone was observed a single time. The chain recombines TRBV30 with TRBJ2-1; 8 bases align to TRBD2. Germline CDR1 is GTSNPN and CDR2 is SVGIG (reference sequence). The CDR3 runs 13 residues. With V trimmed by 7 bases and J by 0 bases, 2 bases remained unmatched. CDR3 residues: CASLAASYNEQFF. Here the CDR3 DNA reads TGTGCCTCACTAGCGGCCTCCTACAATGAGCAGTTCTTC.

This clone was observed a handful of times. DNA for the CDR3: TGTGCCATCAGTGAGCCCAAGGGAGCAGCCAAAGAGACCCAGTACTTC. Translation gives CAISEPKGAAKETQYF. The rearrangement uses TRBV10-3 and TRBJ2-5; maybe TRBD2 (5 bases). The germline V gene encodes CDR1 ENHRY and CDR2 SYGVKD. There are 16 residues in the CDR3. The germline V and J ends were trimmed by 2 bases and 3 bases, with 16 bases remaining between them.

Here the CDR3 reads CASRTGTGPYEQYF. CDR3 DNA sequence: TGTGCCAGCAGGACAGGGACAGGGCCCTACGAGCAGTACTTC. The genes are TRBV13 and TRBJ2-7, with 9 bases fitting TRBD1. This CDR3 has 14 residues. Germline trimming cut 6 bases from V and 2 bases from J; bases unmatched to any gene: 5. Per the germline V gene, CDR1 is PRHDT and CDR2 is FYEKMQ (reference sequence).

This clone was detected only once. J is TRBJ2-5 and V is TRBV20-1, with D possibly matching TRBD1 (5 bases). This CDR3 comprises 11 residues. Germline V gene lookup returns CDR1 DFQATT and CDR2 SNEGSKA (reference sequence). Here the CDR3 DNA reads TGCAGCGTCAGGGTTGAAGAGACCCAGTACTTC. It specifies CSVRVEETQYF.

Only a few counts were recorded for this clone. This chain links TRBV29-1 with TRBJ2-1, with 9 bases identical to TRBD1. This CDR3 has 15 residues. Germline-derived CDR1 and CDR2 are SQVTM and ANQGSEA. J lost 2 bases, V lost 7 bases, and 9 bases had no gene match. The CDR3 region is CSAARGTGTYNEQFF. The CDR3, as DNA: TGCAGCGCTGCCCGCGGGACAGGGACCTACAATGAGCAGTTCTTC.

The V gene is TRBV6-6, the J gene TRBJ2-1; D is possibly TRBD1 or TRBD2 (5 bases each). CDR1 and CDR2 (germline): MNHNY, SVGAGI (reference sequence). The V end lost 5 bases, the J end lost 1 base, and 15 bases lay between the germline ends. The CDR3 has 16 amino acids. CDR3 protein: CASSPSGTKSYNEQFF. CDR3 DNA: TGTGCCAGCAGTCCCTCCGGGACCAAATCCTACAATGAGCAGTTCTTC.

The V and J genes are TRBV7-2 and TRBJ2-1; D possibly corresponds to TRBD1 (5 bases). CDR1 is SGHTA and CDR2 is FQGNSA in the germline V gene. V lost 4 bases to trimming and J lost 1 base, with 8 bases between them. The CDR3 contains 14 residues. This CDR3 is CASSSRVSYNEQFF. DNA for the CDR3: TGTGCCAGCAGCTCCAGGGTTTCCTACAATGAGCAGTTCTTC.